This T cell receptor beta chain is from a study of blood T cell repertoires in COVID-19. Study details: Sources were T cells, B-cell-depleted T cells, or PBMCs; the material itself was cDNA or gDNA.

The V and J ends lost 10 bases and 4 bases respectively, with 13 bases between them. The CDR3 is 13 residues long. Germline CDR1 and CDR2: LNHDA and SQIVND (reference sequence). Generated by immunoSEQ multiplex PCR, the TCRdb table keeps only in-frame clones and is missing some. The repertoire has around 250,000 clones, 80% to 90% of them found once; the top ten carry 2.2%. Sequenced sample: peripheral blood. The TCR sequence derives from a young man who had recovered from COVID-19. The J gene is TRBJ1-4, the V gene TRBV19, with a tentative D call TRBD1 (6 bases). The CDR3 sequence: CATRDRFNEKLFF. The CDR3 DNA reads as TGTGCCACCCGAGACAGGTTTAATGAAAAACTGTTTTTT.